This TCR beta chain was sequenced in a study of T cell responses to AZD1222 COVID-19 vaccine. Regarding the study as a whole: Baseline serostatus was positive in only a handful of AZD1222 recipients. Clonal diversity may have been underestimated, and the donors were mostly white British, with more females than males. CD4 TCRs associated with vaccination spanned spike, dominating at 160-218 and 743-854.

As regards this clone: What it recognizes is unknown.

Doses given second, at about 4 or about 12 weeks, were pooled. Produced via immunoSEQ multiplex PCR; TCRdb's table is partial and in-frame only. This table has about 120,000 clones, approximately 90% appearing once. Sequencing was performed on peripheral blood, taken 28 days after the second AZD1222 dose. The clonotype originates from an adult who received the AZD1222 COVID-19 vaccine.

In DNA form, the CDR3 reads TGTGCCAGCAGCTTGGCCAGGGCGAACACTGAAGCTTTCTTT. Its translation: CASSLARANTEAFF. The chain links TRBV5-8 to TRBJ1-1, with D perhaps matching TRBD1 (5 bases). The CDR3 extends over 14 amino acids. Per germline, CDR1 SGHTS and CDR2 YDEGEE. V was pared by 0 bases and J by 1 base, with 7 bases between.